This T cell receptor (beta chain) was documented in a study of blood T cell repertoires in COVID-19. About the study: Researchers got acute and convalescent COVID-19 samples from the United States, Italy and Spain. PBMCs, B-cell-depleted T cells, or T cells were the source of the cDNA or gDNA that made up the material.

Unmatched junction bases numbered 9, after V lost 6 bases and J lost 5 bases. The V gene's germline CDR1 is LNHNV and CDR2 YYDKDF (reference sequence). The CDR3 contains 16 residues. This clone was detected only a few times. The authors' processing: Reference gene primer amplification in the assay estimated nucleated cell counts. The data were produced by immunoSEQ multiplex PCR, yet TCRdb's version contains in-frame clones alone and is incomplete. Clone size and V and J calls were adopted from that table, with D and trimming inferred from the DNA. Of some 340,000 clones in the sample, around 80% were seen once.

Sequencing was carried out using peripheral blood. This chain links TRBV15 with TRBJ1-6, with 8 bases lining up with TRBD1. The TCR comes from a man aged 25-40 years with active or convalescent COVID-19. CDR3 region: CATRNWTGIHNSPLHF. The CDR3 DNA reads TGTGCCACCAGAAATTGGACAGGGATCCATAATTCACCCCTCCACTTT.